The text below deals with one TCR beta chain. Its antigen remains unknown. Looked up from germline, CDR1 is SGHTS and CDR2 is YDEGEE. This CDR3 region has 13 residues. The V end was cut by 1 base, the J end by 3 bases, with 7 bases between. Preparation of the TCRbeta library used unique molecular identifiers. TCRdb re-called the PCR reads with MiXCR, one entry per CDR3 protein. This repertoire shows some 440,000 distinct CDR3 sequences, about 16% found once; its top ten account for 25% to 30%. This entry comes from a study of T-cell reconstitution after alpha-beta-depleted transplantation in children. Study-level findings and limits: Newly made T cells mostly supplied T-cell counts and diversity one year after transplant. About two months after transplant, alpha-beta T cells reportedly came from several hundred expanded graft clones.

The chain links TRBV5-8 to TRBJ1-2; the D is unclear. The specimen was PBMCs, mostly from graft donor cells, collected 360 days after TCRalphabeta/CD19-depleted stem cell transplant. This sequence was found in a boy under three years old who had a stem cell transplant for Wiskott-Aldrich syndrome, so the T cells may come from the graft donor. CDR3 sequence (DNA): TGTGCCAGCAGCTTGACGGCTGACTATGGCTACACCTTC. This translates into CASSLTADYGYTF.